What follows are 10 T cell receptor beta chains derived from one specimen sequenced in a study of control samples from healthy donors and cancer patients (dated by TCRdb to the early 2020s). Library creation used the immunoSEQ multiplex PCR assay. TCRdb provides this immuneACCESS table in a form limited to in-frame rearrangements. Some clones are lacking; in checked studies, under half of them reflect an unresolved V gene, and why the rest are absent is not known. In this sample the table shows 95,000 to 150,000 clones, 80% to 90% of which occur a single time. The ten top clones hold 2.9% of the sample. The sequenced sample was blood. The receptor source for this set is a man in his sixties in good health.

The gene calls are TRBV2 and TRBJ1-5, with 9 bases that match TRBD1. CDR1 and CDR2 from the germline V gene are SNHLY and FYNNEI. This CDR3 comprises 17 residues. V lost 6 bases, J lost 2 bases, and 11 bases stayed unmatched. The DNA of the CDR3 is TGTGCCAGCAGGGGCCGGACAGGGGATTTGGGCAATCAGCCCCAGCATTTT. Its translation is CASRGRTGDLGNQPQHF.

This clone was detected a few times. The rearrangement joins TRBV5-6 to TRBJ1-1; D is uncertain. V lost 0 bases and J 7 bases, leaving 7 bases between the germline ends. Germline-derived CDR1 and CDR2 are SGHDT and YYEEEE. CDR3 size: 12 residues. The CDR3 DNA follows: TGTGCCAGCAGCTTGGCGAGTTATGAAGCTTTCTTT. It yields the protein CASSLASYEAFF.

This clone was detected once. This chain joins TRBV6-5 and TRBJ1-1; 7 bases fit TRBD1. The V gene end was trimmed by 6 bases and the J gene end by 0 bases; junction bases not matched to a gene: 4. Per the germline V gene, CDR1 is MNHEY and CDR2 is SVGAGI. The CDR3 has 14 amino acids. The CDR3 DNA reads TGTGCCAGCAGACCCGGGACAGTGAACACTGAAGCTTTCTTT. Its protein is CASRPGTVNTEAFF.

The CDR3 nucleotides are TGTGCCAGCAGCTTAGTCCGAACTGGCTACACCTTC. It is translated as CASSLVRTGYTF. The chain couples TRBV7-2 to TRBJ1-2; D uncertain. CDR1 and CDR2 (germline): SGHTA, FQGNSA. The CDR3 totals 12 residues. V was pared by 1 base and J by 7 bases, with 7 bases between.

The chain is built from TRBV7-8 and TRBJ2-7; 8 bases match TRBD1. With 5 bases clipped from V and 1 base from J, the junction kept 4 bases outside the gene matches. The CDR3 runs 14 residues. In germline, CDR1 is SGHVS, CDR2 FQNEAQ. The CDR3 coding sequence is TGTGCCAGCAGCGCTCGGACAGGGTCCTACGAGCAGTACTTC. It translates to CASSARTGSYEQYF.

The rearrangement joins TRBV5-6 to TRBJ2-3; D call uncertain. Germline CDR1 and CDR2: SGHDT and YYEEEE. The V end was cut by 1 base, the J end by 4 bases, with 10 bases between. The CDR3 runs to 14 residues. CDR3 DNA sequence: TGTGCCAGCAGCTTGCTTGCAGGACCAGATACGCAGTATTTT. It specifies CASSLLAGPDTQYF.

The rearrangement uses TRBV19 and TRBJ2-7, with D possibly TRBD2 on 5 matching bases. V lost 9 bases and J lost 5, with 20 bases in between. Per germline, CDR1 LNHDA and CDR2 SQIVND (reference sequence). CDR3 length: 14 amino acids. CDR3 sequence reads: CASGVTQDLNEQYF. CDR3 coding DNA: TGTGCCAGCGGGGTTACGCAGGACCTCAACGAGCAGTACTTC.

The gene calls are TRBV19 and TRBJ1-2; 10 bases agree with TRBD1. Germline CDR1 LNHDA, CDR2 SQIVND (reference sequence). There are 15 residues in the CDR3. Trimming cost V 8 bases and J 5 bases; bases outside gene matches: 11. This CDR3 reads CASPSTGTGVYGYTF. For the CDR3, the DNA is TGTGCCAGTCCATCAACCGGGACAGGGGTATATGGCTACACCTTC.

This clone was recorded only once. The V call is TRBV19, the J call TRBJ1-6; a possible D gene is TRBD1 (6 bases). Germline assignment: CDR1 LNHDA and CDR2 SQIVND (reference sequence). The CDR3 consists of 15 residues. Trimming cost V 5 bases and J 7 bases, with 15 bases left between them. Written as DNA, the CDR3 is TGTGCCAGTAGTTCCGGGACACCAGGGAATTCACCCCTCCACTTT. This sequence encodes CASSSGTPGNSPLHF.

The rearrangement links TRBV18 to TRBJ2-3; D not certain. Germline CDR1 reads KGHSH; CDR2 reads LQKENI. There are 14 residues in the CDR3. V was shortened by 3 bases and J by 0 bases, with 7 bases between the two germline ends. For the CDR3, the DNA is TGTGCCAGCTCACCTGTAAGGAGCACAGATACGCAGTATTTT. Protein product: CASSPVRSTDTQYF.